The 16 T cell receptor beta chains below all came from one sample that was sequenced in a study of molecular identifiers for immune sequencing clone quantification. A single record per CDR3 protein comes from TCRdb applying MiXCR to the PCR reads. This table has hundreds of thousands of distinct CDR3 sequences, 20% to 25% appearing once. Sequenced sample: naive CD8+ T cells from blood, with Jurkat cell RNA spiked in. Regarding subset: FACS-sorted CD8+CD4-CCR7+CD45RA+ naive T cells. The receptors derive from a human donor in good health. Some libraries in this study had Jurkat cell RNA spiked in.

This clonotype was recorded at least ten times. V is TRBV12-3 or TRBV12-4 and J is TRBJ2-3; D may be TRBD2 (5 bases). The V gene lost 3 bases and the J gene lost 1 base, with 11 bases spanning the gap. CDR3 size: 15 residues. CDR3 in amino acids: CASSFAEAGTDTQYF. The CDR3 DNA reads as TGTGCCAGCAGTTTCGCGGAGGCCGGCACAGATACGCAGTATTTT.

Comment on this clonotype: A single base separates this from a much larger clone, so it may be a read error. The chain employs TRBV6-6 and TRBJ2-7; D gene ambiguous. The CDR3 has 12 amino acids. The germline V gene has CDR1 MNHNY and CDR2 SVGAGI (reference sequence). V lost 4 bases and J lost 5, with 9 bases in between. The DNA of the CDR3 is TGTGCCAGCAGTTGCGATTGGGACGAGCAGTACTTC. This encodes CASSCDWDEQYF.

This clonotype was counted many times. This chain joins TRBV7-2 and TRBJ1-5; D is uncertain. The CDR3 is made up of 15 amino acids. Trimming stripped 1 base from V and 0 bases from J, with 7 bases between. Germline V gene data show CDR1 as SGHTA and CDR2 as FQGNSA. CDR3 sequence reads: CASSLGGNSNQPQHF. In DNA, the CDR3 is TGTGCCAGCAGCTTAGGGGGAAATAGCAATCAGCCCCAGCATTTT.

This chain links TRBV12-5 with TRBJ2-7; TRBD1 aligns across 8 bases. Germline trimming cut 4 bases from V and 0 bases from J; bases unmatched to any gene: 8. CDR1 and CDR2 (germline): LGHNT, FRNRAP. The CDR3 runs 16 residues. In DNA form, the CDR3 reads TGTGCTAGTGGTTGGCTAACAGGGGGAAGCTCCTACGAGCAGTACTTC. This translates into CASGWLTGGSSYEQYF.

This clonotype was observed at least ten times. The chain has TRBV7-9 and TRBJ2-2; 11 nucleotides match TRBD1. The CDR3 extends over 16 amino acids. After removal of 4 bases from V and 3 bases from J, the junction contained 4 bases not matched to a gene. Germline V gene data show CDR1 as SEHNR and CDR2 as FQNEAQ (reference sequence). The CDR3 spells CASSSWTGGHTGELFF. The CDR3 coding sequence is TGTGCCAGCAGCTCCTGGACAGGGGGCCACACCGGGGAGCTGTTTTTT.

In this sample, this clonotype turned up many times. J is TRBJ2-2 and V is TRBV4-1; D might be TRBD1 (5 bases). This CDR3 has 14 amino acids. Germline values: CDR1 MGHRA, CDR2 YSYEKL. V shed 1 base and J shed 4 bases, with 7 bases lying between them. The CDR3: CASSQGTLTGELFF. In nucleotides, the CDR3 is TGCGCCAGCAGCCAAGGGACACTCACCGGGGAGCTGTTTTTT.

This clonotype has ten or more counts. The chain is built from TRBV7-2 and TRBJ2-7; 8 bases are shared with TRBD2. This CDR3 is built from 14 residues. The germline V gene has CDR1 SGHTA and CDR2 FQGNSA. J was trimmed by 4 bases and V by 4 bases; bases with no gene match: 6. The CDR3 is CASSSFPGGYEQYF. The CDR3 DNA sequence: TGTGCCAGCAGCTCCTTCCCGGGGGGGTACGAGCAGTACTTC.

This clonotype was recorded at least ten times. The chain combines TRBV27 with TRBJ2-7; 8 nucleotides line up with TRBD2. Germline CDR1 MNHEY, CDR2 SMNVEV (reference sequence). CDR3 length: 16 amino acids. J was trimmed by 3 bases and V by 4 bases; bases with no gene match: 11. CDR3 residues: CASSSSRGAGVYEQYF. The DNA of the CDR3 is TGTGCCAGCAGTTCCAGTCGGGGAGCGGGAGTCTACGAGCAGTACTTC.

The CDR3 DNA follows: TGCAGTGCTAGCCGGGACTTCCAAGAGACCCAGTACTTC. Amino acid sequence: CSASRDFQETQYF. The rearrangement joins TRBV20-1 to TRBJ2-5; TRBD2 might be the D (6 bases). The germline CDR1 and CDR2 sequences are DFQATT and SNEGSKA (reference sequence). With 3 bases removed from V and 1 base from J, the gap between germline ends came to 9 bases. There are 13 residues in the CDR3.

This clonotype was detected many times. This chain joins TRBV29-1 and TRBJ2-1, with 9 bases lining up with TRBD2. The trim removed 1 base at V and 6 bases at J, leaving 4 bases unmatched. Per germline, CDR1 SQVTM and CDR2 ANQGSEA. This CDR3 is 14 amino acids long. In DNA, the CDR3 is TGCAGCGTTGAAGTACCGCGGGAGGGCAATGAGCAGTTCTTC. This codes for CSVEVPREGNEQFF.

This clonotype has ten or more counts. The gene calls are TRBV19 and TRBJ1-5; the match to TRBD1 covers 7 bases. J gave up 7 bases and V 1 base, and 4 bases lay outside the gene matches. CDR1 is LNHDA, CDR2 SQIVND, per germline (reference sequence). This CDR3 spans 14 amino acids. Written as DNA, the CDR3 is TGTGCCAGTAGTATAGGAACAGGGGAGCAGCCCCAGCATTTT. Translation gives CASSIGTGEQPQHF.

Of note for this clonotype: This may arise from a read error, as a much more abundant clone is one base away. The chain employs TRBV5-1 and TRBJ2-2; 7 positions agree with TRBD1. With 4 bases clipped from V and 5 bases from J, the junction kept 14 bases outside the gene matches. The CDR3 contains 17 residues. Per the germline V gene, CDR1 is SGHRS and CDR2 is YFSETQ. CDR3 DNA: TGCGCCAGCAGCCAGGACCCGGGACAGAGGCTAACCGGGGAGCTGTTTTTT. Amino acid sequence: CASSQDPGQRLTGELFF.

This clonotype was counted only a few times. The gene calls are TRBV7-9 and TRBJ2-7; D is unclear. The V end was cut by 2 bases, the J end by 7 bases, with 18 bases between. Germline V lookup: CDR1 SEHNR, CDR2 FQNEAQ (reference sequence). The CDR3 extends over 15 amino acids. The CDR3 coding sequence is TGTGCCAGCAGCTTAACCAACGTTGTGGGCGAGGAGCAGTACTTC. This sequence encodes CASSLTNVVGEEQYF.

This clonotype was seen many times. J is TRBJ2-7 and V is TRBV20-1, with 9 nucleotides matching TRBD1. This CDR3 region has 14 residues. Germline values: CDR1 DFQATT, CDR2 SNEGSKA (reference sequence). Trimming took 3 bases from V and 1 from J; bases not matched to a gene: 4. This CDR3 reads CSASSGTGSYEQYF. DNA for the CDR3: TGCAGTGCTAGCTCCGGGACAGGGTCCTACGAGCAGTACTTC.

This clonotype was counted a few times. This CDR3 reads CASSHLGDSGTTSDTQYF. The CDR3 DNA follows: TGTGCCAGCAGTCACCTAGGCGATTCCGGGACTACATCAGATACGCAGTATTTT. The chain recombines TRBV6-2 or TRBV6-3 with TRBJ2-3, with TRBD2 identical over 7 bases. The trim removed 5 bases at V and 4 bases at J, leaving 18 bases unmatched. Per the germline V gene, CDR1 is MNHEY and CDR2 is SVGEGT. The CDR3 is made up of 18 amino acids.

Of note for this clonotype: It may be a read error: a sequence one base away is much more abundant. Here the CDR3 reads CASSEDGANTEAFF. DNA of the CDR3: TGCGCCAGCAGTGAAGACGGGGCGAACACTGAAGCTTTCTTT. This chain links TRBV10-2 with TRBJ1-1; possible D gene TRBD1, 5 bases. CDR1 is WSHSY and CDR2 is SAAADI in the germline V gene. V lost 3 bases and J 1 base, leaving 9 bases between the germline ends. The CDR3 runs to 14 residues.